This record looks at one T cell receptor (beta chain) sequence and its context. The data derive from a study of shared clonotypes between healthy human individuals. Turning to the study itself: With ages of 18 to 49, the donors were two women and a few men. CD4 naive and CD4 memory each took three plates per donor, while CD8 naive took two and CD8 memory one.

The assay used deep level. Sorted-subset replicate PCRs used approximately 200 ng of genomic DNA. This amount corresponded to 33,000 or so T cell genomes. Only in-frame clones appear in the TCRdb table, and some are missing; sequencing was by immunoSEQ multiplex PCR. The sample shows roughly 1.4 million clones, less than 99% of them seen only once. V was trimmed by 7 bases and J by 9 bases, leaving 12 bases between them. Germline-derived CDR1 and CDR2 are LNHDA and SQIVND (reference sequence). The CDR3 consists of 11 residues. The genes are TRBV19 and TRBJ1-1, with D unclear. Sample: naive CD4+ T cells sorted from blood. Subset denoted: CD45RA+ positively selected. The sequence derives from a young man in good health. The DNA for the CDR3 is TGTGCCAGTAAAAGGGAAGTTAAAGCTTTCTTT. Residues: CASKREVKAFF.